The clone carrying this TCR beta chain was counted a few times. This entry comes from a study of spatial heterogeneity in lung cancer. In the library, each TCR cDNA molecule bore its own unique molecular identifier. MiXCR, run by TCRdb on the 5' RACE reads, gives a single entry per CDR3 protein. Here the sample spans under 75,000 distinct CDR3 sequences, roughly 8% being singletons. The CDR3 totals 14 residues. V was pared by 0 bases and J by 4 bases, with 9 bases between. The germline V gene encodes CDR1 MNHNY and CDR2 SVGAGI (reference sequence). Time point: sample taken at primary tumor resection. No cells were sorted before sequencing. The whole RNA sequenced was extracted from tumor, nontumor lung or frozen PBMC.

V and J are TRBV6-6 and TRBJ1-1, with a weak D call TRBD1 (6 bases). The clonotype was recovered from a female donor with early-stage non-small cell lung cancer. The source was PBMCs, collected at surgery. The CDR3 spells CASSYSRGVTEAFF. In DNA form, the CDR3 reads TGTGCCAGCAGTTACTCGAGGGGGGTCACTGAAGCTTTCTTT.